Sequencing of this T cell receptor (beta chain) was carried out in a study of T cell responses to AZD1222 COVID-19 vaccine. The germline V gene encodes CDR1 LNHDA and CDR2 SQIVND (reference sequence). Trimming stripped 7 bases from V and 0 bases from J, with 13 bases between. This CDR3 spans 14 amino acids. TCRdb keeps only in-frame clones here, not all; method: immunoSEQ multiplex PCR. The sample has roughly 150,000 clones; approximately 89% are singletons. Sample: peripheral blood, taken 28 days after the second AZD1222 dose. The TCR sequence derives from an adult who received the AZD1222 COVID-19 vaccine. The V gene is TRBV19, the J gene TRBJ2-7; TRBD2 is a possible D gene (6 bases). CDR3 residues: CASTAGRSSYEQYF. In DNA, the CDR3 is TGTGCCAGTACTGCGGGACGCAGCTCCTACGAGCAGTACTTC.